This T cell receptor (beta chain) was found in a study of identical twins. Healthy Caucasians made up all donors. cDNA carried unique molecular identifiers, and a universal primer site was added by template switching. TCRdb fed the 5' RACE reads into MiXCR, producing one record per CDR3 protein. This sample yields just under 550,000 distinct CDR3 sequences, of which over 12% are seen a single time; roughly 0.44% belongs to the top ten. The CDR3 is 16 amino acids. Germline assignment: CDR1 MNHEY and CDR2 SVGAGI. V shed 2 bases and J 6 bases; nucleotides not matched to a gene: 6. This same sample was also taken into another study, of yellow fever vaccine responses in identical twins. That work states: Vaccine-induced T cell responses in twins were reportedly observed to appear partly convergent, partly personalized.

The genes are TRBV6-5 and TRBJ1-4; 10 bases line up with TRBD1. The sequence derives from a woman under 30 in good health. Sequenced sample: CD4+ T cells sorted from blood. CDR3 region: CASSYDRTGGYEKLFF. The CDR3 nucleotides are TGTGCCAGCAGTTACGATAGGACAGGGGGGTATGAAAAACTGTTTTTT.